Listed here are 5 T cell receptor beta chains from one sample, sequenced in a study of shared clonotypes between healthy human individuals. The table came from immunoSEQ multiplex PCR; TCRdb's copy has only in-frame clones and leaves some out. The repertoire includes around 500,000 clones, roughly 80% of them detected once, and more than 9.5% sits in the top ten. The specimen sequenced was PBMCs. The receptors originated from a woman aged 40-49 years in good health. Some clones in this sample may be carry-over from other donors' samples.

The DNA for the CDR3 is TGTGCCAGTACGTCAGCTTTTTATAGCAATCAGCCCCAGCATTTT. Amino acids: CASTSAFYSNQPQHF. The V and J genes are TRBV19 and TRBJ1-5, with unresolved D. Germline CDR1 reads LNHDA; CDR2 reads SQIVND (reference sequence). Trimming left V 7 bases short and J 0 bases short, with 13 bases between. The CDR3 spans 15 residues.

The chain joins TRBV9 to TRBJ1-2, with TRBD1 matching 9 bases. Germline V gene sequence: CDR1 SGDLS, CDR2 YYNGEE. V was pared by 3 bases and J by 2 bases, with 2 bases of the junction left unmatched. The CDR3 is 14 residues long. CDR3 sequence: CASSAGQGNYGYTF. CDR3 bases: TGTGCCAGCAGCGCGGGACAGGGAAACTATGGCTACACCTTC.

The CDR3 sequence is CASSLDSGNQPQHF. CDR3 DNA sequence: TGTGCCAGCAGCCTGGACAGTGGCAATCAGCCCCAGCATTTT. J is TRBJ1-5 and V is TRBV9; D perhaps matches TRBD1 (6 bases). CDR1 is SGDLS and CDR2 is YYNGEE in the germline V gene. Trimming took 4 bases from V and 2 from J, leaving 10 bases between them. The CDR3 extends over 14 amino acids.

About this clone itself: A read error may be the cause here, since a much bigger clone is one base away. Different DNA sequences within this sample yield the same CDR3. This rearrangement joins TRBV11-2 to TRBJ2-1; no clear D. Germline values: CDR1 SGHAT, CDR2 FQNNGV. The length of the CDR3 is 11 residues. This CDR3 reads CASSLDNEQFF. The CDR3 nucleotides are TGTGCCAGCAGCCTAGACAATGAGCAGTTCTTC.

This chain connects TRBV4-2 to TRBJ2-7, with 9 bases matching TRBD1. Germline V gene data show CDR1 as LGHNA and CDR2 as YNFKEQ. This CDR3 region has 17 residues. Trimming at V came to 0 bases and at J to 4 bases, leaving 10 bases not matched to a gene. CDR3 protein: CASSQDSGQGIGYEQYF. The CDR3 DNA reads TGTGCCAGCAGCCAAGATTCAGGACAGGGGATTGGGTACGAGCAGTACTTC.